The 15 T cell receptor beta chains presented below share a single source sample, sequenced in a study of blood T cell repertoires in COVID-19. The protocol was immunoSEQ multiplex PCR, while the TCRdb copy is restricted to in-frame clones and leaves out a portion. The table includes about 130,000 clones, roughly 82% detected once. Material: peripheral blood. The source is a human donor in a cohort sampled during active COVID-19.

The chain couples TRBV4-1 to TRBJ2-5; TRBD1 is a possible D gene (6 bases). This CDR3 comprises 15 residues. Germline CDR1 reads MGHRA; CDR2 reads YSYEKL. The V and J ends lost 1 base and 2 bases respectively, with 11 bases between them. CDR3 region: CASSQVNRVQETQYF. In nucleotides, the CDR3 is TGCGCCAGCAGCCAAGTGAACAGGGTACAAGAGACCCAGTACTTC.

The chain joins TRBV28 to TRBJ1-5, with TRBD1 as a possible D gene (5 bases). Germline V gene sequence: CDR1 MDHEN, CDR2 SYDVKM. This CDR3 has 15 residues. The V end lost 2 bases, the J end lost 2 bases, and 10 bases lay between the germline ends. CDR3 nucleotides: TGTGCCAGCAGTTTAGCGGGGGGTGGCAATCAGCCCCAGCATTTT. Its translation: CASSLAGGGNQPQHF.

In this sample, this clone turned up once. The chain has TRBV19 and TRBJ1-1; D is possibly TRBD1 (6 bases). V was clipped by 9 bases and J by 3 bases, with 17 bases between them. Germline V gene data show CDR1 as LNHDA and CDR2 as SQIVND (reference sequence). The CDR3 contains 14 residues. The CDR3 is CASHTRGSDTEAFF. The CDR3 DNA reads as TGTGCCAGCCACACCAGGGGCTCAGACACTGAAGCTTTCTTT. Together with reference TRBV19 and TRBJ1-1, the CDR3 gives the full variable domain: DGGITQSPKYLFRKEGQNVTLSCEQNLNHDAMYWYRQDPGQGLRLIYYSQIVNDFQKGDIAEGYSVSREKKESFPLTVTSAQKNPTAFYLCASHTRGSDTEAFFGQGTRLTVV.

There are a few counts of this clone. CDR3 amino acids: CASSPTSGSWVEQYF. Here the CDR3 DNA reads TGTGCCAGCAGTCCTACTAGCGGGAGTTGGGTCGAGCAGTACTTC. The chain has TRBV7-9 and TRBJ2-7; 11 bases match TRBD2. Trimming cost V 6 bases and J 6 bases; bases outside gene matches: 10. The CDR3 is 15 residues long. Looked up from germline, CDR1 is SEHNR and CDR2 is FQNEAQ (reference sequence).

The chain uses TRBV5-1 and TRBJ1-2, with D hard to call. The length of the CDR3 is 15 residues. Germline CDR1 is SGHRS and CDR2 is YFSETQ. With 3 bases removed from V and 0 bases from J, the gap between germline ends came to 12 bases. The CDR3 reads CASSSRQSTNYGYTF. The DNA for the CDR3 is TGCGCCAGCAGCTCCAGGCAAAGCACTAACTATGGCTACACCTTC.

This clone was seen once. V is TRBV19 and J is TRBJ2-1; 12 bases align to TRBD2. V shed 4 bases and J 0 bases; nucleotides not matched to a gene: 7. CDR1 and CDR2 from the germline V gene are LNHDA and SQIVND (reference sequence). The CDR3 totals 18 residues. The CDR3 coding sequence is TGTGCCAGTAGTAGCGGGACTAGCGGGCAGAGCTCCTACAATGAGCAGTTCTTC. As protein: CASSSGTSGQSSYNEQFF.

V and J are TRBV9 and TRBJ2-7; D gene unclear. Germline lookup yields CDR1 SGDLS and CDR2 YYNGEE. This CDR3 has 14 amino acids. V shed 0 bases and J shed 2 bases, with 9 bases lying between them. The CDR3 loop is CASSVGQSPYEQYF. CDR3 nucleotide sequence: TGTGCCAGCAGCGTAGGGCAGTCACCCTACGAGCAGTACTTC.

This rearrangement joins TRBV6-4 to TRBJ2-1; 7 nucleotides line up with TRBD2. Germline CDR1 MRHNA, CDR2 SNTAGT. The CDR3 extends over 14 amino acids. With V trimmed by 3 bases and J by 4 bases, 3 bases remained unmatched. CDR3 sequence (DNA): TGTGCCAGCAGTGAGGCGGGGGATTACAATGAGCAGTTCTTC. Translation gives CASSEAGDYNEQFF.

This clone has only a few counts. The chain has TRBV7-9 and TRBJ2-3; TRBD1 agrees at 8 bases. The CDR3 sequence is 17 residues long. CDR1 is SEHNR, CDR2 FQNEAQ, per germline (reference sequence). The J segment lost 2 bases and the V segment lost 6 bases, leaving 13 bases of the junction unmatched. The CDR3 coding sequence is TGTGCCAGCAGGCCCCCTACTCGGACAGGGCCCACAGATACGCAGTATTTT. Translated, it gives CASRPPTRTGPTDTQYF.

This clone was recorded once. The chain has TRBV19 and TRBJ1-2, with D maybe TRBD1 (6 bases). Trimming took 1 base from V and 8 from J, leaving 8 bases between them. Germline CDR1 is LNHDA and CDR2 is SQIVND (reference sequence). The CDR3 extends over 12 amino acids. The CDR3 is CASSIATGGYTF. The CDR3 DNA is TGTGCCAGTAGTATAGCCACAGGGGGCTACACCTTC. Using reference TRBV19 and TRBJ1-2 for the parts outside the CDR3, the full variable domain is DGGITQSPKYLFRKEGQNVTLSCEQNLNHDAMYWYRQDPGQGLRLIYYSQIVNDFQKGDIAEGYSVSREKKESFPLTVTSAQKNPTAFYLCASSIATGGYTFGSGTRLTVV.

This clone has a handful of counts. J is TRBJ1-2 and V is TRBV28; 8 positions match TRBD1. Per the germline V gene, CDR1 is MDHEN and CDR2 is SYDVKM. J gave up 4 bases and V 5 bases, and 0 bases lay outside the gene matches. This CDR3 spans 12 amino acids. The CDR3 nucleotides read TGTGCCAGCAGTCAGGGGGCCTATGGCTACACCTTC. Residues: CASSQGAYGYTF.

The chain joins TRBV29-1 to TRBJ2-7, with D uncertain. This CDR3 spans 12 amino acids. Trimming pared 0 bases from V and 5 bases from J, leaving 8 bases between. Germline CDR1 SQVTM, CDR2 ANQGSEA. The CDR3 loop is CSVEDRTDEQYF. The CDR3, as DNA: TGCAGCGTTGAAGATCGCACGGACGAGCAGTACTTC.

In this sample, this clone turned up a few times. This chain links TRBV27 with TRBJ2-6; 13 bases align to TRBD2. Trimming at V came to 8 bases and at J to 4 bases, leaving 11 bases not matched to a gene. This CDR3 region has 18 residues. The V gene's germline CDR1 is MNHEY and CDR2 SMNVEV (reference sequence). The CDR3 DNA reads TGTGCCAGCGGCACTAGCGGGAGGGCTGGGGGCGGGGCCAACGTCCTGACTTTC. It specifies CASGTSGRAGGGANVLTF.

The chain couples TRBV28 to TRBJ1-5; D is possibly TRBD1 (6 bases). Germline lookup yields CDR1 MDHEN and CDR2 SYDVKM. The length of the CDR3 is 14 residues. Trimming left V 7 bases short and J 5 bases short, with 15 bases between. The CDR3 protein is CASTHSTGHQPQHF. In DNA, the CDR3 is TGTGCCAGCACCCATTCCACAGGGCATCAGCCCCAGCATTTT.

The V call is TRBV7-7, the J call TRBJ2-7, with 8 bases identical to TRBD2. This CDR3 is 18 amino acids long. Germline lookup yields CDR1 SSHAT and CDR2 FNYEAQ (reference sequence). CDR3 region: CARGFRNPICGRTYEQYF. DNA for the CDR3: TGTGCTAGGGGGTTTAGAAACCCTATTTGCGGGAGGACCTACGAGCAGTACTTC.